A single sample gave rise to the 21 T cell receptor beta chains below, sequenced in a study of human T cells and chemical hapten exposure (dated by TCRdb to the early 2020s). Library construction relied on RACE. Sequencing took place on a NextSeq 500. TCRdb took the public reads, trimmed them with fastp at Q25, ran MiXCR for clone calling and kept in-frame beta chains. Entries that share a CDR3 protein sequence are merged under the most common genes and DNA. A total of some 400,000 distinct CDR3 sequences appear in this sample, about 4.4% of them only once. The ten top clones hold around 2.3% of the sample. This specimen's time point label, interpreted: patch test 1, 2 weeks after DPC sensitization. The treatment or condition label of this sample denotes: therapeutic diphenylcyclopropenone sensitization with weekly scalp DPC. The sample consisted of whole blood, taken in connection with sensitization to the hapten diphenylcyclopropenone (DPC). These receptors were taken from a woman between 50 and 59 years old with alopecia areata. Some clones in this sample may be carry-over from other donors' samples.

The chain is built from TRBV12-3 or TRBV12-4 and TRBJ1-2; 9 nucleotides agree with TRBD1. The CDR3 is 14 amino acids. The junction had 0 bases not matched to a gene; V was cut back by 1 base and J by 3 bases. The CDR3, as DNA: TGTGCCAGCAGTTTAGGGGACAGGGACTATGGCTACACCTTC. It yields the protein CASSLGDRDYGYTF.

The V call is TRBV5-1, the J call TRBJ1-6; tentative D call: TRBD1 (5 bases). V dropped 0 bases and J dropped 8 bases, with 6 bases sitting between them. CDR3 length equals 13 residues. Germline CDR1 reads SGHRS; CDR2 reads YFSETQ. CDR3 DNA: TGCGCCAGCAGCTTGGTACAGGATTCACCCCTCCACTTT. It codes for CASSLVQDSPLHF.

Only a few counts were recorded for this clonotype. The V and J genes are TRBV6-2 or TRBV6-3 and TRBJ2-1; TRBD1 might be the D (6 bases). Between the trimmed V and J ends, which lost 0 bases and 8 bases, there was a span of 11 bases. Germline CDR1 is MNHEY and CDR2 is SVGEGT. This CDR3 spans 14 amino acids. CDR3 residues: CASSYSSRGYEQFF. The CDR3 bases are TGTGCCAGCAGTTACTCCTCCAGGGGATATGAGCAGTTCTTC.

This clonotype showed up many times. The gene calls are TRBV5-6 and TRBJ2-5; D remains ambiguous. Per the germline V gene, CDR1 is SGHDT and CDR2 is YYEEEE. Trimming removed 1 base at V and 8 bases at J, with 15 bases between. The CDR3 spans 14 residues. CDR3 residues: CASSLLGPSFTQYF. In DNA form, the CDR3 reads TGTGCCAGCAGCTTGCTCGGTCCTTCTTTTACCCAGTACTTC.

This clonotype was seen at least ten times. The rearrangement uses TRBV20-1 and TRBJ1-4; no firm D call. Deletions cut 3 bases from V and 2 bases from J, with 10 bases between. The germline gives CDR1 DFQATT, CDR2 SNEGSKA (reference sequence). CDR3 size: 14 residues. In DNA form, the CDR3 reads TGCAGTGCTAGGTTATCGGGTACTAATGAAAAACTGTTTTTT. As protein: CSARLSGTNEKLFF.

The gene calls are TRBV2 and TRBJ2-2; 10 bases line up with TRBD1. The junction had 9 bases not matched to a gene; V was cut back by 6 bases and J by 5 bases. This CDR3 is built from 16 residues. Germline lookup yields CDR1 SNHLY and CDR2 FYNNEI. CDR3 in amino acids: CASRAGTGVGTGELFF. The CDR3 nucleotides are TGTGCCAGCAGGGCCGGGACAGGGGTTGGGACCGGGGAGCTGTTTTTT.

This clonotype was observed at least ten times. The chain recombines TRBV3-1 with TRBJ1-1; 9 positions agree with TRBD1. The V and J ends lost 3 bases and 8 bases, in that order; junction bases with no gene match: 7. The CDR3 runs to 14 residues. The V gene's germline CDR1 is LGHDT and CDR2 YNNKEL (reference sequence). The CDR3 region is CASSQGGQGVEAFF. DNA for the CDR3: TGTGCCAGCAGCCAGGGGGGACAGGGAGTAGAAGCTTTCTTT.

This clonotype was found many times. The chain uses TRBV12-3 or TRBV12-4 and TRBJ2-7; 7 nucleotides agree with TRBD1. J gave up 5 bases and V 4 bases, and 5 bases lay outside the gene matches. CDR3 size: 13 residues. This CDR3 is CASSSPGQHEQYF. The CDR3 DNA follows: TGTGCCAGCAGTTCGCCGGGACAGCACGAGCAGTACTTC.

The chain's CDR3 is CATSGTQGDEQFF. The CDR3 region has the DNA TGTGCCACCAGTGGGACACAAGGGGACGAGCAGTTCTTC. The J gene is TRBJ2-1, the V gene TRBV24-1; possibly TRBD1 or TRBD2 for D (5 bases each). This CDR3 contains 13 residues. V was cut by 5 bases and J by 10 bases, with 14 bases left in between. The germline V gene has CDR1 KGHDR and CDR2 SFDVKD.

In nucleotides, the CDR3 is TGTGCCAGCAGCTTAGGGAACCCCGACACAGATACGCAGTATTTT. This encodes CASSLGNPDTDTQYF. The rearrangement links TRBV7-2 to TRBJ2-3; no reliable D call. The germline gives CDR1 SGHTA, CDR2 FQGNSA. The CDR3 is 15 amino acids. Trimming pared 1 base from V and 2 bases from J, leaving 10 bases between.

This clonotype appeared a few times. Here the CDR3 reads CASTLLPGSNTEAFF. The CDR3 coding sequence is TGTGCCAGCACCTTACTCCCAGGGTCGAACACTGAAGCTTTCTTT. The V gene is TRBV6-6, the J gene TRBJ1-1, with D perhaps TRBD1 (5 bases). The CDR3 length is 15 residues. From germline, CDR1 is MNHNY and CDR2 SVGAGI (reference sequence). Trimming took off 7 bases at V and 1 base at J, with 16 bases between the two ends.

This clonotype was detected a few times. The V call is TRBV6-5, the J call TRBJ2-7; 7 nucleotides agree with TRBD1. The CDR3 is 15 amino acids. Germline V gene lookup returns CDR1 MNHEY and CDR2 SVGAGI. Trimming took 5 bases from V and 2 from J; bases not matched to a gene: 9. CDR3 residues: CASSPGTEGPYEQYF. CDR3 coding DNA: TGTGCCAGCAGTCCGGGGACAGAGGGCCCCTACGAGCAGTACTTC.

Notes on this clonotype: A clone one base away is much larger, so this may be a read error. This sequence joins TRBV6-1 and TRBJ2-3; D remains unclear. Germline V gives CDR1 MNHNS, CDR2 SASEGT. The CDR3 consists of 13 residues. CDR3 sequence reads: CGSSPHSSDTQYF. The CDR3 DNA reads TGTGGCAGCAGTCCCCACAGTTCAGATACGCAGTATTTT.

This clonotype showed up many times. The chain is built from TRBV7-3 and TRBJ2-1, with TRBD2 matching over 9 bases. Per the germline V gene, CDR1 is SGHTA and CDR2 is FQGTGA. V lost 2 bases, J lost 3 bases, and 8 bases stayed unmatched. The CDR3 is 17 amino acids. The DNA for the CDR3 is TGTGCCAGCAGCTTAGGCAGAAGCGGGGGGCTCTACAATGAGCAGTTCTTC. This sequence encodes CASSLGRSGGLYNEQFF.

In its sample, this clonotype was seen many times. V and J are TRBV20-1 and TRBJ1-5; D is ambiguous. The germline V gene encodes CDR1 DFQATT and CDR2 SNEGSKA (reference sequence). V lost 1 base to trimming and J lost 3 bases, with 7 bases between them. This CDR3 has 13 amino acids. CDR3 DNA: TGCAGTGCTAGAGTGGGGTACAATCAGCCCCAGCATTTT. It translates to CSARVGYNQPQHF.

This clonotype was found a few times. CDR3 region: CASSPGGLGNEQFF. The CDR3 nucleotides read TGTGCCAGCAGCCCCGGTGGCCTCGGGAATGAGCAGTTCTTC. This rearrangement joins TRBV6-5 to TRBJ2-1, with unresolved D. The V gene lost 6 bases and the J gene lost 7 bases, with 16 bases spanning the gap. Germline V gene lookup returns CDR1 MNHEY and CDR2 SVGAGI. CDR3 size: 14 residues.

This clonotype appeared many times. V gene TRBV2 combines with J gene TRBJ2-3, with D maybe TRBD1 (6 bases). The CDR3 contains 15 residues. The germline V and J ends were trimmed by 4 bases and 0 bases, with 11 bases remaining between them. The germline V gene has CDR1 SNHLY and CDR2 FYNNEI. The CDR3 here is CASSVRGSSTDTQYF. CDR3 in DNA: TGTGCCAGCAGTGTCAGGGGATCTAGCACAGATACGCAGTATTTT.

This clonotype was seen at least ten times. The chain carries TRBV30 and TRBJ2-7, with D unresolved. The CDR3 consists of 12 residues. The germline V and J ends were trimmed by 1 base and 7 bases, with 11 bases remaining between them. Germline V CDR1 and CDR2: GTSNPN, SVGIG (reference sequence). CDR3 residues: CAWSGIPVEQYF. The CDR3 nucleotides are TGTGCCTGGAGTGGGATCCCTGTGGAGCAGTACTTC. The full variable domain, in which reference TRBV30 and TRBJ2-7 provide the parts outside the CDR3, is SQTIHQWPATLVQPVGSPLSLECTVEGTSNPNLYWYRQAAGRGLQLLFYSVGIGQISSEVPQNLSASRPQDRQFILSSKKLLLSDSGFYLCAWSGIPVEQYFGPGTRLTVT.

This clonotype was observed at least ten times. This chain joins TRBV12-3 or TRBV12-4 and TRBJ1-4; TRBD1 is a possible D gene (6 bases). CDR3 size: 16 residues. Trimming pared 4 bases from V and 0 bases from J, leaving 12 bases between. CDR3 region: CASSSRGQATNEKLFF. The CDR3 DNA follows: TGTGCCAGCAGTTCCAGGGGTCAGGCAACTAATGAAAAACTGTTTTTT.

There are many counts of this clonotype. The chain is built from TRBV7-8 and TRBJ1-6, with D possibly TRBD1 on 5 matching bases. Germline CDR1 and CDR2: SGHVS and FQNEAQ. With 0 bases removed from V and 1 base from J, the gap between germline ends came to 16 bases. The CDR3 covers 19 residues. CDR3 nucleotide sequence: TGTGCCAGCAGCTTAGCGGCAAGGGGTCCGGAATCCTATAATTCACCCCTCCACTTT. It codes for CASSLAARGPESYNSPLHF.

The table lists this clonotype with a few counts. The CDR3: CASSYRGAIYEQYF. The CDR3 DNA reads TGTGCCAGCAGTTACCGGGGCGCAATCTACGAGCAGTACTTC. This chain connects TRBV27 to TRBJ2-7; D may be TRBD1 or TRBD2 (5 bases each). Trimming took 4 bases from V and 3 from J, leaving 13 bases between them. This CDR3 contains 14 residues. Per germline, CDR1 MNHEY and CDR2 SMNVEV (reference sequence).